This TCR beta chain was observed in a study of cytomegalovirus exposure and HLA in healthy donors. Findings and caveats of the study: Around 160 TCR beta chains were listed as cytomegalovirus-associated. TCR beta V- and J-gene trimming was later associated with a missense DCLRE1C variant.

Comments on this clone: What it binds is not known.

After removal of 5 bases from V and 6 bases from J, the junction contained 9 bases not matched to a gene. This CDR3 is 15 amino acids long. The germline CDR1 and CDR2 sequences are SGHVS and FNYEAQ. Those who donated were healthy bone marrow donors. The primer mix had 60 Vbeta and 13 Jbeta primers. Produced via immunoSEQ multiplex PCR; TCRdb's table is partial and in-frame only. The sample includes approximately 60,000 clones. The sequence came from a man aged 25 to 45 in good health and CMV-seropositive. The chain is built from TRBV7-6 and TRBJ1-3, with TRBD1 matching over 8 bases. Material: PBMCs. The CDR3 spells CASSRRQGLTNTIYF. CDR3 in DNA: TGTGCCAGCAGCCGGAGACAGGGGTTAACAAACACCATATATTTT.